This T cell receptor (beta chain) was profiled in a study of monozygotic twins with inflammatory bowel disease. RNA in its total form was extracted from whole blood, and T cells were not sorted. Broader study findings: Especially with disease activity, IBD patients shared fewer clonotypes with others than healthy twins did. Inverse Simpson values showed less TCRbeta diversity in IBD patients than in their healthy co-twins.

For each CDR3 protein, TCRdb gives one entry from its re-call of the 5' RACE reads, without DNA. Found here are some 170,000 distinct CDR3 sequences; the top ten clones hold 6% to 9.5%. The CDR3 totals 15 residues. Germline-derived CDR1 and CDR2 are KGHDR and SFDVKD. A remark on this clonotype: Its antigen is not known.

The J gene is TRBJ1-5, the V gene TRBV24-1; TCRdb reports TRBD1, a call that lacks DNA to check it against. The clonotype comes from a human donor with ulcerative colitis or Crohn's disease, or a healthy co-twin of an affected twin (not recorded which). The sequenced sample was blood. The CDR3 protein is CATSDSRTGGQPQHF.